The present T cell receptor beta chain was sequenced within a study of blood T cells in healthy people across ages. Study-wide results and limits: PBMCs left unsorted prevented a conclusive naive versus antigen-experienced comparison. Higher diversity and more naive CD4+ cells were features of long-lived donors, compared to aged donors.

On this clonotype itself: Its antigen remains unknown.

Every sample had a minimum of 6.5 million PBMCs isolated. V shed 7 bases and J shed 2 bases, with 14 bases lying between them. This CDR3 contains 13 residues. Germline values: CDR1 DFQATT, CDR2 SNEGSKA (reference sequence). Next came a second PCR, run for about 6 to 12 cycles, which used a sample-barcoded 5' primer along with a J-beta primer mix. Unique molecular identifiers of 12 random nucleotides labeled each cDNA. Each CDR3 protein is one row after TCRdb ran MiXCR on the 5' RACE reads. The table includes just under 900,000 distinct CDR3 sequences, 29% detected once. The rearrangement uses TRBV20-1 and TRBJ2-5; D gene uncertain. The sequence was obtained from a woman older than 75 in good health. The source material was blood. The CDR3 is CSVFPLLQETQYF. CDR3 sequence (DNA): TGCAGTGTGTTCCCTTTATTACAAGAGACCCAGTACTTC.